This T cell receptor (beta chain) was recorded in a study of blood T cell repertoires in COVID-19. Across the study: The samples span acute and convalescent COVID-19 from the United States, Italy and Spain.

Residents of around 24 US areas, aged roughly 18 to 89 years, made up the participants. Participant-reported clinical history was the basis for cohort assignment. Per the original methods: Quantification of nucleated cells was approximated via reference gene primer amplification. Measured with immunoSEQ multiplex PCR; TCRdb has only the in-frame clones, and not every one. V and J calls and clone size are as listed in that table; D and trimming were resolved from the DNA. Of roughly 320,000 clones listed, over 75% were seen once; the top ten hold about 4%. This CDR3 spans 15 amino acids. The V gene's germline CDR1 is LNHNV and CDR2 YYDKDF (reference sequence). Trimming removed 5 bases from V and 0 bases from J, with 10 bases in between.

This TCR derives from a young man who had recovered from COVID-19. The chain recombines TRBV15 with TRBJ1-4; no clear D. The sequencing sample was made of PBMCs or T cells enriched from blood (not recorded which). CDR3: CATSERVSTNEKLFF. The CDR3 DNA is TGTGCCACCAGCGAGCGGGTCTCAACTAATGAAAAACTGTTTTTT.